These T cell receptor beta chains were read from a single sample in a study of blood T cell repertoires in COVID-19. Assay: immunoSEQ multiplex PCR; the TCRdb copy retains only in-frame clones and omits some. The data hold approximately 98,000 clones, with around 76% observed a single time. The sequenced sample was peripheral blood. The source of these receptors is a man at least 80 years old with acute or convalescent COVID-19. Each CDR3 is given with its conserved first and last residue. D genes are given only for firm matches. Clone size is given for some rows only: seen once, a few or many times, or a class if the clone is expanded.

J gene	V gene	clone size	D gene	CDR3 protein	CDR3 DNA
TRBJ2-3	TRBV30	.	.	CAWGHTGTQYF	TGTGCCTGGGGGCACACGGGTACGCAGTATTTT
TRBJ1-1	TRBV5-8	.	TRBD1	CASSTHRGRGSTEAFF	TGTGCCAGCAGCACCCACAGGGGGCGTGGAAGCACTGAAGCTTTCTTT
TRBJ2-7	TRBV2	.	.	CASSEARQVTYEQYF	TGTGCCAGCAGTGAAGCCCGACAGGTCACCTACGAGCAGTACTTC
TRBJ2-3	TRBV5-4	.	.	CASSSYESGPSTDTQYF	TGTGCCAGCAGCTCATACGAAAGCGGGCCGAGCACAGATACGCAGTATTTT
TRBJ2-1	TRBV2	.	TRBD2	CASRRLAGEVGEQFF	TGTGCCAGCAGGAGACTAGCGGGAGAGGTGGGTGAGCAGTTCTTC
TRBJ2-7	TRBV30	.	.	CAWNRVSGYEQYF	TGTGCCTGGAATCGGGTTTCGGGATACGAGCAGTACTTC
TRBJ1-1	TRBV7-2	.	.	CASSGGLWNTEAFF	TGTGCCAGCTCCGGAGGGTTATGGAACACTGAAGCTTTCTTT
TRBJ2-5	TRBV4-1	.	.	CASSQGGVIQETQYF	TGCGCCAGCAGCCAAGGAGGCGTTATTCAAGAGACCCAGTACTTC
TRBJ2-1	TRBV3-1/TRBV3-2	few	.	CASSQGRSSYNEQFF	TGTGCCAGCAGCCAGGGGAGAAGCTCCTACAATGAGCAGTTCTTC
TRBJ1-1	TRBV29-1	.	.	CSVFTRTEAFF	TGCAGCGTCTTTACGAGGACTGAAGCTTTCTTT
TRBJ1-4	TRBV5-4	few	TRBD1	CASSLAGTGGGKYEKLFF	TGTGCCAGCAGCTTGGCCGGGACAGGGGGCGGAAAATATGAAAAACTGTTTTTT
TRBJ2-1	TRBV2	once	.	CASTLAPGSYNEQFF	TGTGCCAGCACCCTTGCGCCGGGGAGCTACAATGAGCAGTTCTTC
TRBJ2-3	TRBV11-3	.	.	CASSFAPNTDTQYF	TGTGCCAGCAGCTTCGCACCTAACACAGATACGCAGTATTTT
TRBJ1-5	TRBV28	.	.	CASKTLGEASQPQHF	TGTGCCAGCAAGACCCTCGGCGAGGCCTCTCAGCCCCAGCATTTT
TRBJ2-3	TRBV29-1	.	TRBD2	CSARTSGTSTDTQYF	TGCAGCGCGAGGACTAGCGGGACTTCCACAGATACGCAGTATTTT
TRBJ2-7	TRBV29-1	.	.	CSATVPYEQYF	TGCAGCGCCACTGTCCCCTACGAGCAGTACTTC
TRBJ1-2	TRBV6-6	.	.	CASTPGHLQENYGYTF	TGTGCCAGCACCCCGGGCCATTTACAGGAAAACTATGGCTACACCTTC
TRBJ1-6	TRBV5-1	.	TRBD1	CASSVQGFSPLHF	TGCGCCAGCAGCGTACAGGGGTTTTCACCCCTCCACTTT
TRBJ2-5	TRBV4-1	.	TRBD2	CASSQGPGGVQETQYF	TGCGCCAGCAGCCAAGGTCCCGGGGGGGTCCAAGAGACCCAGTACTTC
TRBJ1-4	TRBV9	few	.	CASSTPGGTNEKLFF	TGTGCCAGCAGCACCCCTGGCGGGACTAATGAAAAACTGTTTTTT
TRBJ2-3	TRBV14	.	TRBD2	CASSQDLAGVSSTDTQYF	TGTGCCAGCAGCCAAGATCTAGCGGGGGTCTCTAGCACAGATACGCAGTATTTT
TRBJ2-1	TRBV9	.	TRBD1	CASSGSGTGTHEQFF	TGTGCCAGCAGCGGCTCCGGGACAGGGACCCATGAGCAGTTCTTC
TRBJ2-7	TRBV6-5	.	TRBD1	CASRPRQGAYEQYF	TGTGCCAGCAGACCCAGACAGGGGGCCTACGAGCAGTACTTC
TRBJ2-2	TRBV5-4	.	.	CASLAAGNTGELFF	TGTGCCAGCCTCGCGGCCGGGAACACCGGGGAGCTGTTTTTT
TRBJ1-2	TRBV18	once	.	CASSPSYRAKDYGYTF	TGTGCCAGCTCACCCTCCTACAGGGCCAAGGACTATGGCTACACCTTC
TRBJ2-7	TRBV4-3	.	TRBD1	CASSQGQGREEQYF	TGCGCCAGCAGCCAAGGACAGGGAAGGGAGGAGCAGTACTTC
TRBJ1-1	TRBV7-9	.	TRBD1	CASSFLGQGITEAFF	TGTGCCAGCAGCTTTTTAGGACAGGGGATCACTGAAGCTTTCTTT
TRBJ2-7	TRBV27	.	TRBD1	CASRISPGQTYEQYF	TGTGCCAGCAGGATATCCCCGGGACAGACCTACGAGCAGTACTTC
TRBJ1-4	TRBV9	.	.	CASSAGGRDEKLFF	TGTGCCAGCAGCGCGGGGGGCCGAGATGAAAAACTGTTTTTT
TRBJ2-2	TRBV19	.	TRBD2	CATDGSGVYTGELFF	TGTGCGACAGATGGTAGCGGGGTTTACACCGGGGAGCTGTTTTTT
TRBJ2-6	TRBV7-6	.	TRBD2	CASSLEAAGAGANVLTF	TGTGCCAGCAGCTTGGAAGCCGCGGGGGCTGGGGCCAACGTCCTGACTTTC
TRBJ1-5	TRBV24-1	many	.	CAILPSNQPQHF	TGTGCCATCCTACCCAGCAATCAGCCCCAGCATTTT
TRBJ2-1	TRBV2	.	TRBD1	CASMKDREAYNEQFF	TGTGCCAGCATGAAGGACAGGGAAGCGTACAATGAGCAGTTCTTC
TRBJ1-2	TRBV28	.	TRBD1	CASSSPNRGRIPYGYTF	TGTGCCAGCAGCTCACCCAACAGGGGGCGCATACCCTATGGCTACACCTTC
TRBJ1-1	TRBV5-1	.	.	CASSLQNTEAFF	TGCGCCAGCAGCTTACAGAACACTGAAGCTTTCTTT
TRBJ1-5	TRBV28	.	.	CASSPGADQPQHF	TGTGCCAGCAGTCCGGGAGCGGATCAGCCCCAGCATTTT
TRBJ2-2	TRBV9	.	TRBD2	CASSAYYFTSGSSTGELFF	TGTGCCAGCAGCGCCTATTATTTCACTAGCGGAAGTAGTACCGGGGAGCTGTTTTTT
TRBJ1-2	TRBV28	.	TRBD1	CASSAQGGNYGYTF	TGTGCCAGCAGTGCCCAGGGGGGTAACTATGGCTACACCTTC
TRBJ2-1	TRBV19	once	TRBD2	CASTDGGSGGNEQFF	TGTGCCAGTACCGATGGGGGGAGCGGGGGAAATGAGCAGTTCTTC
TRBJ2-7	TRBV7-2	few	TRBD1	CASSLQQGSHEQYF	TGTGCCAGCAGCTTACAACAGGGGTCACACGAGCAGTACTTC
TRBJ2-2	TRBV7-2	few	TRBD1	CASSFTTGANTGELFF	TGTGCCAGCAGCTTTACAACAGGGGCGAACACCGGGGAGCTGTTTTTT
TRBJ2-1	TRBV24-1	.	.	CATSDTGTSKYEQFF	TGTGCCACCAGTGATACCGGTACTAGCAAGTATGAGCAGTTCTTC
TRBJ2-7	TRBV10-2	few	.	CASSGTPRDEQYF	TGCGCCAGCTCCGGGACACCTCGCGACGAGCAGTACTTC
TRBJ1-6	TRBV7-2	.	.	CASSVLRGNSPLHF	TGTGCCAGCAGTGTGCTACGGGGAAATTCACCCCTCCACTTT
TRBJ2-7	TRBV19	.	TRBD2	CASSPPGLAGYEQYF	TGTGCCAGTAGTCCCCCGGGACTAGCGGGGTACGAGCAGTACTTC
TRBJ2-7	TRBV19	.	TRBD1	CASSVRDREMYEQYF	TGTGCCAGTAGTGTCCGGGACAGGGAGATGTACGAGCAGTACTTC
TRBJ2-5	TRBV30	.	TRBD1	CAWSQGIQETQYF	TGTGCCTGGTCACAGGGGATCCAAGAGACCCAGTACTTC
TRBJ1-2	TRBV2	.	.	CASSEAQGITYGYTF	TGTGCCAGCAGTGAAGCACAGGGAATTACCTATGGCTACACCTTC
TRBJ1-5	TRBV28	once	.	CASSPNGPDQPQHF	TGTGCCAGCAGTCCTAATGGTCCGGATCAGCCCCAGCATTTT
TRBJ1-5	TRBV9	.	.	CASSPLGDSNQPQHF	TGTGCCAGCAGCCCACTCGGTGATAGCAATCAGCCCCAGCATTTT
TRBJ2-7	TRBV18	.	TRBD1	CASSPRTGVRYEQYF	TGTGCCAGCTCACCACGGACAGGGGTCCGCTACGAGCAGTACTTC
TRBJ1-3	TRBV27	.	.	CASSPGHHSGNTIYF	TGTGCCAGCAGTCCCGGACACCACTCTGGAAACACCATATATTTT
TRBJ1-1	TRBV7-2	few	TRBD1	CASSLRQGDYGAFF	TGTGCCAGCAGCTTAAGACAGGGGGATTATGGCGCTTTCTTT
TRBJ2-7	TRBV3-1/TRBV3-2	.	TRBD2	CASSPGGSGSEQYF	TGTGCCAGCAGCCCTGGTGGGAGCGGGAGCGAGCAGTACTTC
TRBJ2-5	TRBV5-4	once	TRBD2	CASSSGLAGEETQYF	TGTGCCAGCAGCTCGGGACTAGCGGGAGAAGAGACCCAGTACTTC
TRBJ1-5	TRBV7-2	.	.	CASSLDKGNRPQHF	TGTGCCAGCAGCTTAGATAAGGGGAATAGGCCCCAGCATTTT
TRBJ2-1	TRBV27	once	.	CASSLVIFGTPYNEQFF	TGTGCCAGCAGTTTGGTGATCTTCGGGACACCCTACAATGAGCAGTTCTTC
TRBJ1-4	TRBV28	.	TRBD1	CASKKTGGRNEKLFF	TGTGCCAGCAAAAAAACAGGGGGACGGAATGAAAAACTGTTTTTT
TRBJ1-1	TRBV28	.	.	CASIPGGHPNTEAFF	TGTGCCAGCATCCCCGGGGGGCACCCGAACACTGAAGCTTTCTTT
TRBJ2-3	TRBV24-1	few	TRBD1	CATSDTGTGEDTQYF	TGTGCCACCAGTGACACCGGGACAGGGGAAGATACGCAGTATTTT